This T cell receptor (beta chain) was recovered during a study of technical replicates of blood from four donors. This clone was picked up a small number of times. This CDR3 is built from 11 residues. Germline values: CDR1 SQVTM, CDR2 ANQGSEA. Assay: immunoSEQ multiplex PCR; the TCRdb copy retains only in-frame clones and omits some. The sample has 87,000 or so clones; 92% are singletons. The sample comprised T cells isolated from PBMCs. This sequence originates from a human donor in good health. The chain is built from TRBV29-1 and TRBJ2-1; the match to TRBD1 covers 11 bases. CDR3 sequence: CTGTGGNEQFF. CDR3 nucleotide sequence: TGCACCGGGACAGGGGGCAATGAGCAGTTCTTC.